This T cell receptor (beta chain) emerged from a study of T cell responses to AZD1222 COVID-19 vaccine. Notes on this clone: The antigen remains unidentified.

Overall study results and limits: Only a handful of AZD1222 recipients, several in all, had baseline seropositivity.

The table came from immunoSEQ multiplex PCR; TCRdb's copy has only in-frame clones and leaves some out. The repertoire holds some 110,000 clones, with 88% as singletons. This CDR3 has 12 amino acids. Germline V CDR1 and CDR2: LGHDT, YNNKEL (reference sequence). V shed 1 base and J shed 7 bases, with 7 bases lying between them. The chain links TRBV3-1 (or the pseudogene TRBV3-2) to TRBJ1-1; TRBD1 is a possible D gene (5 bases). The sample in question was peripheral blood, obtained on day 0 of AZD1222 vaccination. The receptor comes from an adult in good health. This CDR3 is CASSQGGVEAFF. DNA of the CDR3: TGTGCCAGCAGCCAAGGGGGCGTTGAAGCTTTCTTT.